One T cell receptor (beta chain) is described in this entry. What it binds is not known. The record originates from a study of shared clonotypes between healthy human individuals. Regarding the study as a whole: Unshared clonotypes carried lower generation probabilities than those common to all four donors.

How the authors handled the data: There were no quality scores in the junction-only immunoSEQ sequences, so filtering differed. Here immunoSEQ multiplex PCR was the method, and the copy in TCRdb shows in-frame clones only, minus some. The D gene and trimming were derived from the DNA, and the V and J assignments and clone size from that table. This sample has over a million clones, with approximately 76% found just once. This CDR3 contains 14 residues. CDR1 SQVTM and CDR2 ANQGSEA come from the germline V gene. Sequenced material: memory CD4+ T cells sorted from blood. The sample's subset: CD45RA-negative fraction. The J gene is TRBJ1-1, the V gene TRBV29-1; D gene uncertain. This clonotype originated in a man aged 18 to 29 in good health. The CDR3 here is CSPFNPSFLTEAFF. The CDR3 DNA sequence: TGCAGTCCCTTTAACCCCAGTTTTCTCACTGAAGCTTTCTTT.